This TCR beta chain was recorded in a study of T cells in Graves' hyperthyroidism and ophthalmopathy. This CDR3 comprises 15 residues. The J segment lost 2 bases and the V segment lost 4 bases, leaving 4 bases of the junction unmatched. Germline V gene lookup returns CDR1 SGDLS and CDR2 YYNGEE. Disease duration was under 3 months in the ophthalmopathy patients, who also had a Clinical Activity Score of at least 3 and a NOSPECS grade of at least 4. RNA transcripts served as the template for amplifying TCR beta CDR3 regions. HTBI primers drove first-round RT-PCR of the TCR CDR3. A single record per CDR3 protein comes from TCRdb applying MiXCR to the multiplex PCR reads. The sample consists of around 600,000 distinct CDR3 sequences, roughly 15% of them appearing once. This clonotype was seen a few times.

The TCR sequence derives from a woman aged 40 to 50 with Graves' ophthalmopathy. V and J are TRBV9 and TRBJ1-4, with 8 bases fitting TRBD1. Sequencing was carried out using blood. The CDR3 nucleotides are TGTGCCAGCAGCCCAGGGGACAGGACTAATGAAAAACTGTTTTTT. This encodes CASSPGDRTNEKLFF.